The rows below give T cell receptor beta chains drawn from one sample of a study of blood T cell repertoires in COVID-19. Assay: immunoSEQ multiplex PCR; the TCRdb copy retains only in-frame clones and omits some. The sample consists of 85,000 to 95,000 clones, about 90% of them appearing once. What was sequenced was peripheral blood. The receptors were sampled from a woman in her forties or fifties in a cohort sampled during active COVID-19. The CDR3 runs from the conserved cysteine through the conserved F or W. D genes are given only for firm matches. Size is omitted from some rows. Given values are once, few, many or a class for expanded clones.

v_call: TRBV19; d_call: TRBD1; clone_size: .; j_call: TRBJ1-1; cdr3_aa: CATKSRGRENTEAFF; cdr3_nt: TGTGCCACCAAATCCAGGGGGCGCGAGAACACTGAAGCTTTCTTT
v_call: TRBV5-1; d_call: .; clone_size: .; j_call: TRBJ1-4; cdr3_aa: CASSSEGRRLFEKLFF; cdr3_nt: TGCGCCAGCAGCTCGGAGGGACGCCGCCTTTTCGAAAAACTGTTTTTT
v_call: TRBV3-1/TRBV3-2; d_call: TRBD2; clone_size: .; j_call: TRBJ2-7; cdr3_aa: CASRLTSGSYEQYF; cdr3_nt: TGTGCCAGCAGGCTGACTAGCGGTTCCTACGAGCAGTACTTC
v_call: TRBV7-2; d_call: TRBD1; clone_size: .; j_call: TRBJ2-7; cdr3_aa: CASSLGTGLPYF; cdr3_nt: TGTGCCAGCAGCTTAGGGACAGGGCTGCCATACTTC
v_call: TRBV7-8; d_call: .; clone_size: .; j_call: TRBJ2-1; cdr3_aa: CASSLALGPGYEQFF; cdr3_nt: TGTGCCAGCAGCTTAGCGCTGGGGCCCGGGTATGAGCAGTTCTTC
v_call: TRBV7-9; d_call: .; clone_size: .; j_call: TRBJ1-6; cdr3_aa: CASSRDTLFSPLHF; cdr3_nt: TGTGCCAGCAGCCGGGACACCTTATTTTCACCCCTCCACTTT
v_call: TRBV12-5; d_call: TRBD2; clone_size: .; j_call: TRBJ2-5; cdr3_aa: CASGSWRTSGGRYQETQYF; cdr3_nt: TGTGCTAGTGGTTCGTGGAGGACTAGCGGGGGACGGTACCAAGAGACCCAGTACTTC
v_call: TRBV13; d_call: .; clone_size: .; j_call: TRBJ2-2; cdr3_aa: CASSLGTLHYTGELFF; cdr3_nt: TGTGCCAGCAGCTTAGGGACTCTCCACTACACCGGGGAGCTGTTTTTT
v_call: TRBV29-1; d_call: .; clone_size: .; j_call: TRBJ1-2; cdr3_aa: CSVGEQGDGYTF; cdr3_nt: TGCAGCGTTGGAGAACAGGGTGACGGCTACACCTTC
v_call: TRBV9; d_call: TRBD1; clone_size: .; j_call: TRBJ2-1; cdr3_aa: CASSDSGGVQFF; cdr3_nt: TGTGCCAGCAGTGATTCAGGGGGCGTCCAGTTCTTC
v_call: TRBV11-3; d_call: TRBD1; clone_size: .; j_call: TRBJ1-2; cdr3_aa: CASSLDRTGIGYTF; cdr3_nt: TGTGCCAGCAGCTTAGATCGGACAGGAATAGGCTACACCTTC
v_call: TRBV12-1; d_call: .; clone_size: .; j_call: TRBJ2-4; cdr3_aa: CASSFGDRGRDIQYF; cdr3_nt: TGTGCCAGCAGCTTTGGGGACAGGGGTCGCGACATTCAGTACTTC
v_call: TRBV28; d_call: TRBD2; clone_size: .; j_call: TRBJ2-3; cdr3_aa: CASSSSGRAVTDTQYF; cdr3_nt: TGTGCCAGCAGTTCTAGCGGGAGGGCCGTCACAGATACGCAGTATTTT
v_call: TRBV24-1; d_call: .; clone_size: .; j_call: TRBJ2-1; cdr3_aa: CATSDASASSYNEQFF; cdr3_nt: TGTGCCACCAGTGACGCTAGCGCAAGCTCCTACAATGAGCAGTTCTTC
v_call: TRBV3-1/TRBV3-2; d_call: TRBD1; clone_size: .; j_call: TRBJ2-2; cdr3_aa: CASSPLGTGGAGELFF; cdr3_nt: TGTGCCAGCAGCCCCCTCGGGACAGGGGGGGCCGGGGAGCTGTTTTTT
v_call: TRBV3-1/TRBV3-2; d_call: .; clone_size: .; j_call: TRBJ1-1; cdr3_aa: CASSSETSAFF; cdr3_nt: TGTGCCAGCAGCTCCGAAACATCAGCTTTCTTT
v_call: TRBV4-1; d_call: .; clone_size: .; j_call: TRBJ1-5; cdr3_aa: CASSLLGGGGSQPQHF; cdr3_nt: TGCGCCAGCAGCCTGCTTGGTGGGGGGGGCAGTCAGCCCCAGCATTTT
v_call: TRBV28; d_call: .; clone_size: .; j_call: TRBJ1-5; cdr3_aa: CASSLAGNQPQHF; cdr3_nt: TGTGCCAGCAGTTTAGCAGGGAATCAGCCCCAGCATTTT
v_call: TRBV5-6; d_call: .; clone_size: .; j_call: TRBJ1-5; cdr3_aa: CASSFKTSGQPQHF; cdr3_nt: TGTGCCAGCAGCTTCAAAACCTCGGGTCAGCCCCAGCATTTT
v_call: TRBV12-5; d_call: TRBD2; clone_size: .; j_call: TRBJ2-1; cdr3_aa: CASALGGAGGKNEQFF; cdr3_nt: TGTGCTAGTGCCTTGGGCGGGGCGGGAGGCAAAAATGAGCAGTTCTTC
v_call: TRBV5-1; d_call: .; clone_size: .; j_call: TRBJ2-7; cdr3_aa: CASSLFPGEEQYF; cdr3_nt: TGCGCCAGCAGCTTGTTTCCAGGGGAGGAGCAGTACTTC
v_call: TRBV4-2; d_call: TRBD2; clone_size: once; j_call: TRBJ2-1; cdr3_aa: CASSPEPGGYQNEQFF; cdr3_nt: TGTGCCAGCAGCCCTGAACCGGGGGGGTATCAAAATGAGCAGTTCTTC
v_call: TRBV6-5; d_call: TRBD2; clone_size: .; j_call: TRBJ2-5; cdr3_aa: CASSSRTSGKETQYF; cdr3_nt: TGTGCCAGCAGCAGCCGGACTAGCGGGAAAGAGACCCAGTACTTC